This T cell receptor (beta chain) was sequenced in a study of blood T cell repertoires in COVID-19. Study information: From T cells, B-cell-depleted T cells, or PBMCs came the material, which was cDNA or gDNA.

Losses at the gene ends were 5 bases for V and 9 bases for J; bases not matched to a gene: 11. Germline CDR1 SGHNT, CDR2 YYREEE (reference sequence). This CDR3 spans 15 amino acids. Methods used by the authors: It was from reference gene primer amplification that nucleated cell counts were estimated. This table comes from immunoSEQ multiplex PCR, and its TCRdb copy is limited to in-frame clones, with some not included. The V and J calls and clone size were taken over from that table, and D and trimming were inferred from the DNA. The sample contains under 30,000 clones, 84% of which appear only once.

This receptor was obtained from a man of 80 years or more with active COVID-19. The specimen sequenced was peripheral blood. This chain links TRBV5-4 with TRBJ2-1, with 10 bases lining up with TRBD2. CDR3 nucleotides: TGTGCCAGCAGGACAGCGGGGGGGCCTTCGAGTGAGCAGTTCTTC. Protein: CASRTAGGPSSEQFF.